These 22 T cell receptor beta chains were sequenced from one sample in a study of blood T cell repertoires in COVID-19. TCRdb's copy holds only in-frame clones and misses some; the assay was immunoSEQ multiplex PCR. Counted here are about 120,000 clones, over 70% occurring once; the ten biggest clones make up 0.83%. The sample consisted of peripheral blood. The receptors were sampled from a woman aged 70-85 years with acute or convalescent COVID-19.

This sequence joins TRBV5-1 and TRBJ2-1; D is perhaps TRBD1 (5 bases). The V gene lost 2 bases and the J gene lost 2 bases, with 14 bases spanning the gap. The CDR3 has 16 residues. Germline V lookup: CDR1 SGHRS, CDR2 YFSETQ. CDR3 nucleotides: TGCGCCAGCAGCTTCCAACCCGACAGAGCCTACAATGAGCAGTTCTTC. Translated, it gives CASSFQPDRAYNEQFF.

The CDR3 coding sequence is TGTGCCACCAGCAGAGAGGCATTCCAGGCCGGTGGCTACACCTTC. It translates to CATSREAFQAGGYTF. This chain connects TRBV15 to TRBJ1-2; D is unclear. In germline, CDR1 is LNHNV, CDR2 YYDKDF (reference sequence). This CDR3 is built from 15 residues. The V and J ends lost 0 bases and 7 bases respectively, with 15 bases between them.

The chain is built from TRBV5-6 and TRBJ2-5, with 7 nucleotides matching TRBD1. Germline V gives CDR1 SGHDT, CDR2 YYEEEE. V lost 2 bases to trimming and J lost 3 bases; unmatched junction nucleotides: 10. The CDR3 covers 16 residues. The DNA for the CDR3 is TGTGCCAGCAGCTTCCCAAGGGGGCCGCGAAAAGAGACCCAGTACTTC. Protein product: CASSFPRGPRKETQYF. Complete variable domain (other parts from reference TRBV5-6 and TRBJ2-5): DAGVTQSPTHLIKTRGQQVTLRCSPKSGHDTVSWYQQALGQGPQFIFQYYEEEERQRGNFPDRFSGHQFPNYSSELNVNALLLGDSALYLCASSFPRGPRKETQYFGPGTRLLVL.

This clone was picked up a small number of times. In DNA, the CDR3 is TGTGCCAGCAGTTCCACAGACTCTGGGGCCAACGTCCTGACTTTC. This gives the protein CASSSTDSGANVLTF. The chain uses TRBV2 and TRBJ2-6; D is ambiguous. Trimming shortened V by 5 bases and J by 0 bases, and 8 bases separated the two germline ends. Germline-derived CDR1 and CDR2 are SNHLY and FYNNEI. CDR3 length: 15 amino acids.

This clone has just a few counts. The chain has TRBV5-1 and TRBJ1-2; 10 bases are shared with TRBD1. Germline V CDR1 and CDR2: SGHRS, YFSETQ. There are 13 residues in the CDR3. V lost 6 bases to trimming and J lost 5 bases; unmatched junction nucleotides: 4. CDR3: CASTEGQGYGYTF. The CDR3 bases are TGCGCCAGCACCGAGGGACAGGGGTATGGCTACACCTTC.

The genes are TRBV28 and TRBJ2-3; 14 bases map to TRBD2. This CDR3 comprises 17 residues. The V segment lost 3 bases and the J segment 8 bases; nucleotides outside the gene matches: 10. Germline CDR1 and CDR2: MDHEN and SYDVKM. CDR3 DNA sequence: TGTGCCAGCAGTTTTGGGCCCGGGACTAGCGGGAGTGGTACGCAGTATTTT. As protein: CASSFGPGTSGSGTQYF. The variable domain in full, with the rest retrieved from reference TRBV28 and TRBJ2-3, is DVKVTQSSRYLVKRTGEKVFLECVQDMDHENMFWYRQDPGLGLRLIYFSYDVKMKEKGDIPEGYSVSREKKERFSLILESASTNQTSMYLCASSFGPGTSGSGTQYFGPGTRLTVL.

The V call is TRBV15, the J call TRBJ1-4; TRBD1 matches 9 bases. The trim removed 5 bases at V and 5 bases at J, leaving 3 bases unmatched. From germline, CDR1 is LNHNV and CDR2 YYDKDF (reference sequence). The CDR3 has 14 amino acids. The CDR3 DNA reads as TGTGCCACCAGCCCGGGACAGGGAAATGAAAAACTGTTTTTT. Translating gives CATSPGQGNEKLFF.

A few counts support this clone. The V call is TRBV27, the J call TRBJ1-2; D unclear. The CDR3 covers 13 residues. Between the trimmed V and J ends, which lost 3 bases and 2 bases, there was a span of 7 bases. CDR1 is MNHEY and CDR2 is SMNVEV in the germline V gene (reference sequence). The chain's CDR3 is CASSFEGNYGYTF. As DNA, the CDR3 is TGTGCCAGCAGTTTCGAGGGAAACTATGGCTACACCTTC.

The chain recombines TRBV30 with TRBJ1-1; perhaps TRBD1 as D (5 bases). Trimming removed 2 bases from V and 0 bases from J, with 7 bases in between. Germline values: CDR1 GTSNPN, CDR2 SVGIG (reference sequence). The CDR3 sequence is 13 residues long. CDR3 amino acids: CAWSSGMNTEAFF. The CDR3 DNA is TGTGCCTGGAGTTCAGGGATGAACACTGAAGCTTTCTTT.

The V gene is TRBV9, the J gene TRBJ1-2, with a possible D match to TRBD1 (5 bases). CDR3 length: 16 residues. The V gene's germline CDR1 is SGDLS and CDR2 YYNGEE. The V end was cut by 0 bases, the J end by 4 bases, with 16 bases between. In nucleotides, the CDR3 is TGTGCCAGCAGCGTAGGAGGCCGGGGGGAGCTCTATGGCTACACCTTC. Its translation: CASSVGGRGELYGYTF.

The chain couples TRBV29-1 to TRBJ2-1, with TRBD2 identical over 11 bases. This CDR3 region has 15 residues. Germline V gene sequence: CDR1 SQVTM, CDR2 ANQGSEA. Trimming at V came to 6 bases and at J to 7 bases, leaving 11 bases not matched to a gene. The chain's CDR3 is CSVLTSGGLMNEQFF. CDR3 nucleotide sequence: TGCAGCGTATTAACTAGCGGGGGATTAATGAATGAGCAGTTCTTC.

Concerning this clone itself: The junction differs from germline at one of its ends, possibly a read error. J is TRBJ2-1 and V is TRBV11-2; TRBD2 agrees at 7 bases. The CDR3 spans 14 residues. Germline loops: CDR1 SGHAT, CDR2 FQNNGV. The CDR3 reads CASSPSGSFNEQFF. The DNA of the CDR3 is TGTGCCAGCAGTCCTAGCGGTTCCTTCAATGAGCAGTTCTTC.

To note about this clone: The same CDR3 is also encoded by other DNA sequences in this sample. The V call is TRBV5-1, the J call TRBJ1-1, with 7 bases matching TRBD1. The germline gives CDR1 SGHRS, CDR2 YFSETQ. The CDR3 totals 14 residues. V lost 4 bases to trimming and J lost 1 base; unmatched junction nucleotides: 4. The CDR3 reads CASSLSGGNTEAFF. The CDR3 DNA is TGCGCCAGCAGCCTTTCAGGGGGGAACACTGAAGCTTTCTTT.

V usage is TRBV5-1 and J usage is TRBJ1-1; D might be TRBD1 (6 bases). The length of the CDR3 is 14 residues. The V gene's germline CDR1 is SGHRS and CDR2 YFSETQ. V was pared by 0 bases and J by 4 bases, with 10 bases between. The CDR3 spells CASSLGTASTEAFF. In DNA form, the CDR3 reads TGCGCCAGCAGCTTGGGGACAGCGAGCACTGAAGCTTTCTTT.

The V call is TRBV18, the J call TRBJ2-3; the D gene is possibly TRBD2 (6 bases). Germline V gene lookup returns CDR1 KGHSH and CDR2 LQKENI. The CDR3 sequence is 16 residues long. Deletions cut 1 base from V and 7 bases from J, with 18 bases between. CDR3 region: CASSPLETRFRNTQYF. CDR3 in DNA: TGTGCCAGCTCACCACTCGAGACTAGATTTCGGAATACGCAGTATTTT.

The chain couples TRBV5-1 to TRBJ1-1, with D possibly TRBD1 on 5 matching bases. The V gene's germline CDR1 is SGHRS and CDR2 YFSETQ. This CDR3 is 13 amino acids long. Between the trimmed V and J ends, which lost 4 bases and 4 bases, there was a span of 11 bases. The chain's CDR3 is CASSLGGTTEAFF. CDR3 DNA: TGCGCCAGCAGCCTCGGGGGTACCACTGAAGCTTTCTTT.

This clone has just one count. The CDR3 sequence is CASSDQGLAGGEQYF. The CDR3 DNA reads TGTGCCAGCAGTGACCAAGGACTAGCGGGGGGGGAGCAGTACTTC. The J gene is TRBJ2-7, the V gene TRBV6-1; 15 nucleotides align to TRBD2. With 3 bases clipped from V and 7 bases from J, the junction kept 4 bases outside the gene matches. The germline gives CDR1 MNHNS, CDR2 SASEGT. CDR3 size: 15 residues.

The gene calls are TRBV12-5 and TRBJ2-1; TRBD2 agrees at 7 bases. Germline V CDR1 and CDR2: LGHNT, FRNRAP. Unmatched junction bases numbered 7, after V lost 5 bases and J lost 0 bases. The CDR3 extends over 16 amino acids. The CDR3: CASGSFRGGSYNEQFF. The CDR3 DNA is TGTGCTAGTGGTAGCTTCCGCGGGGGCTCCTACAATGAGCAGTTCTTC.

This sequence joins TRBV25-1 and TRBJ2-1; 7 bases map to TRBD2. CDR1 and CDR2 from the germline V gene are MGHDK and SYGVNS. CDR3 length equals 14 residues. With 1 base clipped from V and 9 bases from J, the junction kept 6 bases outside the gene matches. This CDR3 is CASSEWEREGEQFF. In DNA form, the CDR3 reads TGTGCCAGCAGTGAATGGGAGAGGGAGGGTGAGCAGTTCTTC. Full variable domain (outside the CDR3, taken from reference TRBV25-1 and TRBJ2-1): EADIYQTPRYLVIGTGKKITLECSQTMGHDKMYWYQQDPGMELHLIHYSYGVNSTEKGDLSSESTVSRIRTEHFPLTLESARPSHTSQYLCASSEWEREGEQFFGPGTRLTVL.

V usage is TRBV16 and J usage is TRBJ1-2, with 7 bases matching TRBD1. The V gene's germline CDR1 is KGHSY and CDR2 FQNENV. V shed 4 bases, J shed 4 bases, and the junction held 3 bases outside the gene matches. The CDR3 spans 13 residues. CDR3 in DNA: TGTGCCAGCAGCCGGGCAGGGGGCTATGGCTACACCTTC. It codes for CASSRAGGYGYTF.

This chain joins TRBV30 and TRBJ2-5, with D tentatively TRBD1 (6 bases). Trimming stripped 7 bases from V and 2 bases from J, with 14 bases between. The CDR3 covers 13 residues. Looked up from germline, CDR1 is GTSNPN and CDR2 is SVGIG (reference sequence). The CDR3 DNA reads as TGTGCCTTCACCCGACAGGATCAAGAGACCCAGTACTTC. Translated, it gives CAFTRQDQETQYF. Full variable domain (outside the CDR3, taken from reference TRBV30 and TRBJ2-5): SQTIHQWPATLVQPVGSPLSLECTVEGTSNPNLYWYRQAAGRGLQLLFYSVGIGQISSEVPQNLSASRPQDRQFILSSKKLLLSDSGFYLCAFTRQDQETQYFGPGTRLLVL.

The chain employs TRBV5-8 and TRBJ1-6; 8 bases fit TRBD1. Trimming cost V 4 bases and J 8 bases; bases outside gene matches: 11. The CDR3 sequence is 16 residues long. Germline assignment: CDR1 SGHTS and CDR2 YDEGEE. CDR3 protein: CASSKTRTGMDSPLHF. CDR3 sequence (DNA): TGTGCCAGCAGCAAGACAAGGACAGGGATGGATTCACCCCTCCACTTT.